This entry lists 29 T cell receptor beta chains sequenced from one sample in a study of shared clonotypes between healthy human individuals. Using immunoSEQ multiplex PCR, the repertoire was profiled, and TCRdb retains in-frame clones only, with some absent. The top ten hold 0.36% of the sample, which has 2 million to 2.5 million clones, 90% to 95% seen once. The sequencing sample was made of naive CD4+ T cells from PBMCs. Regarding subset: CD45RA+ positively selected. These receptors all come from a young man in good health. Some clones in this sample may be carry-over from other donors' samples.

A word on this clone: The sample holds other DNA sequences that translate to the same CDR3. This chain links TRBV6-5 with TRBJ1-2; no reliable D call. The CDR3 length is 13 residues. V dropped 5 bases and J dropped 2 bases, with 9 bases sitting between them. Germline-derived CDR1 and CDR2 are MNHEY and SVGAGI. The CDR3 protein is CASSTRENYGYTF. DNA of the CDR3: TGTGCCAGCAGTACAAGGGAAAACTATGGCTACACCTTC.

This clone was detected once. This chain joins TRBV5-4 and TRBJ2-5, with 12 bases identical to TRBD2. Trimming cost V 5 bases and J 5 bases; bases outside gene matches: 4. There are 14 residues in the CDR3. Germline V gene lookup returns CDR1 SGHNT and CDR2 YYREEE (reference sequence). DNA of the CDR3: TGTGCCAGCAGGACTAGCGGGAGCAAGGAGACCCAGTACTTC. Translated: CASRTSGSKETQYF.

This CDR3 is CASSEAGTGSGGNQPQHF. Here the CDR3 DNA reads TGTGCCAGCAGTGAAGCAGGGACAGGGTCGGGGGGAAATCAGCCCCAGCATTTT. This chain links TRBV6-1 with TRBJ1-5, with 9 bases fitting TRBD1. V shed 0 bases and J 4 bases; nucleotides not matched to a gene: 10. CDR1 is MNHNS, CDR2 SASEGT, per germline. The CDR3 consists of 18 residues.

This rearrangement joins TRBV7-9 to TRBJ2-2; 11 bases map to TRBD2. CDR1 and CDR2 from the germline V gene are SEHNR and FQNEAQ (reference sequence). CDR3 length: 19 amino acids. V dropped 6 bases and J dropped 1; count of bases not matched to a gene: 13. This CDR3 reads CASSYPASGRQRNTGELFF. The CDR3 DNA reads as TGTGCCAGCAGTTATCCCGCTAGCGGGAGGCAAAGGAACACCGGGGAGCTGTTTTTT. The full variable domain, with the rest looked up from reference TRBV7-9 and TRBJ2-2, is DTGVSQNPRHKITKRGQNVTFRCDPISEHNRLYWYRQTLGQGPEFLTYFQNEAQLEKSRLLSDRFSAERPKGSFSTLEIQRTEQGDSAMYLCASSYPASGRQRNTGELFFGEGSRLTVL.

The chain has TRBV7-6 and TRBJ2-5; D is possibly TRBD1 (6 bases). CDR3 length: 18 residues. Germline CDR1 reads SGHVS; CDR2 reads FNYEAQ. V shed 1 base and J shed 5 bases, with 23 bases lying between them. The CDR3 DNA reads TGTGCCAGCAGCTTAGAGCCCCCGGCGCGGACAGCGGTTGAGACCCAGTACTTC. Translation: CASSLEPPARTAVETQYF.

This chain uses TRBV9 with TRBJ2-2, with 9 bases identical to TRBD2. CDR1 SGDLS and CDR2 YYNGEE come from the germline V gene. The CDR3 extends over 15 amino acids. J was trimmed by 5 bases and V by 3 bases; bases with no gene match: 5. Here the CDR3 reads CASSDLAGATGELFF. CDR3 in DNA: TGTGCCAGCAGCGACTTAGCGGGAGCTACCGGGGAGCTGTTTTTT. Combining the CDR3 with reference TRBV9 and TRBJ2-2 gives the whole variable domain DSGVTQTPKHLITATGQRVTLRCSPRSGDLSVYWYQQSLDQGLQFLIQYYNGEERAKGNILERFSAQQFPDLHSELNLSSLELGDSALYFCASSDLAGATGELFFGEGSRLTVL.

The CDR3 nucleotides read TGTGCCAGCAGTGAAGCGCTCGGGAGGCGCGCCAATGAGCAGTTCTTC. Translation gives CASSEALGRRANEQFF. The V and J genes are TRBV6-1 and TRBJ2-1, with 7 nucleotides matching TRBD2. Looked up from germline, CDR1 is MNHNS and CDR2 is SASEGT. V was clipped by 0 bases and J by 6 bases; unmatched bases: 8. The CDR3 sequence is 16 residues long.

The chain recombines TRBV5-1 with TRBJ1-2; unclear D gene. Trimming took 2 bases from V and 4 from J, leaving 15 bases between them. CDR3 length: 15 residues. The germline CDR1 and CDR2 sequences are SGHRS and YFSETQ. The CDR3 region is CASSFNTEGRYGYTF. As DNA, the CDR3 is TGCGCCAGCAGCTTTAACACGGAAGGACGCTATGGCTACACCTTC.

This rearrangement joins TRBV6-6 to TRBJ2-7; D gene unclear. CDR1 is MNHNY, CDR2 SVGAGI, per germline (reference sequence). This CDR3 contains 15 residues. V shed 5 bases and J shed 0 bases, with 14 bases lying between them. The CDR3 sequence is CASSPIQDLSYEQYF. The CDR3 DNA sequence: TGTGCCAGCAGTCCAATCCAGGACCTCTCCTACGAGCAGTACTTC.

The J gene is TRBJ2-1, the V gene TRBV28; D is perhaps TRBD1 or TRBD2 (5 bases each). CDR1 MDHEN and CDR2 SYDVKM come from the germline V gene. Trimming shortened V by 4 bases and J by 2 bases, and 15 bases separated the two germline ends. The CDR3 covers 16 residues. This chain's CDR3 is CASSSPLARAYNEQFF. The DNA for the CDR3 is TGTGCCAGCAGTTCCCCTCTAGCCAGGGCCTACAATGAGCAGTTCTTC.

This clone was detected only once. The chain combines TRBV27 with TRBJ1-5; 9 nucleotides align to TRBD1. CDR3 size: 15 residues. V shed 4 bases and J 5 bases; nucleotides not matched to a gene: 6. Germline values: CDR1 MNHEY, CDR2 SMNVEV (reference sequence). The chain's CDR3 is CASSSDRGLDQPQHF. The CDR3, as DNA: TGTGCCAGCAGTTCGGACAGGGGACTAGATCAGCCCCAGCATTTT.

This clone was observed a single time. The rearrangement joins TRBV18 to TRBJ1-2; D is perhaps TRBD1 (5 bases). Trimming removed 3 bases from V and 4 bases from J, with 15 bases in between. There are 15 residues in the CDR3. Germline V gene sequence: CDR1 KGHSH, CDR2 LQKENI. The CDR3 is CASSPGQGASYGYTF. The CDR3 DNA reads as TGTGCCAGCTCACCCGGACAAGGGGCATCCTATGGCTACACCTTC.

The V call is TRBV25-1, the J call TRBJ1-2; the D gene is possibly TRBD1 (5 bases). In germline, CDR1 is MGHDK, CDR2 SYGVNS. The CDR3 sequence is 15 residues long. V lost 4 bases to trimming and J lost 4 bases, with 16 bases between them. DNA of the CDR3: TGTGCCAGCAGTGCCACCCTCGGGACGGCCTATGGCTACACCTTC. Amino acid sequence: CASSATLGTAYGYTF.

The chain uses TRBV18 and TRBJ2-1, with TRBD2 matching over 14 bases. The V gene end was trimmed by 0 bases and the J gene end by 9 bases; junction bases not matched to a gene: 7. The CDR3 spans 17 residues. CDR1 is KGHSH, CDR2 LQKENI, per germline. Here the CDR3 reads CASSPPPGLAGVGEQFF. The CDR3 region has the DNA TGTGCCAGCTCACCACCGCCGGGACTAGCGGGAGTGGGTGAGCAGTTCTTC.

This rearrangement joins TRBV11-2 to TRBJ2-5, with 12 bases that match TRBD2. The CDR3 is made up of 16 amino acids. Trimming removed 1 base from V and 7 bases from J; junction bases left unmatched: 7. Germline loops: CDR1 SGHAT, CDR2 FQNNGV. The CDR3 reads CASSLGGLLAGGTQYF. The CDR3 region has the DNA TGTGCCAGCAGCTTAGGAGGATTACTAGCGGGAGGGACCCAGTACTTC.

The chain carries TRBV11-2 and TRBJ2-2, with 7 bases aligning to TRBD2. J lost 1 base, V lost 4 bases, and 6 bases had no gene match. CDR3 size: 16 residues. CDR1 and CDR2 (germline): SGHAT, FQNNGV. CDR3 nucleotide sequence: TGTGCCAGCAGCTGGACCGGGACTAAGAACACCGGGGAGCTGTTTTTT. Residues: CASSWTGTKNTGELFF.

This chain links TRBV5-4 with TRBJ2-1; TRBD2 might be the D (5 bases). The CDR3 covers 16 residues. Germline values: CDR1 SGHNT, CDR2 YYREEE (reference sequence). Trimming removed 1 base at V and 3 bases at J, with 14 bases between. CDR3 sequence: CASSLRSGAIYNEQFF. The CDR3 bases are TGTGCCAGCAGCTTGAGAAGCGGCGCGATCTACAATGAGCAGTTCTTC.

The chain links TRBV5-1 to TRBJ1-1, with D unclear. Trimming took 4 bases from V and 2 from J, leaving 24 bases between them. From germline, CDR1 is SGHRS and CDR2 YFSETQ. The CDR3 sequence is 18 residues long. The CDR3 here is CASSRTPSRGGFNTEAFF. The CDR3, as DNA: TGCGCCAGCAGCCGCACCCCTTCACGAGGCGGCTTTAACACTGAAGCTTTCTTT.

The V and J genes are TRBV5-1 and TRBJ2-3; 11 bases are shared with TRBD2. J gave up 4 bases and V 0 bases, and 7 bases lay outside the gene matches. Germline V gene lookup returns CDR1 SGHRS and CDR2 YFSETQ. The CDR3 sequence is 17 residues long. The CDR3 spells CASSLEVLAGVADTQYF. CDR3 bases: TGCGCCAGCAGCTTGGAGGTACTAGCGGGAGTAGCAGATACGCAGTATTTT.

V usage is TRBV1 and J usage is TRBJ1-3; the D call in the table, TRBD1, was not verified against the DNA. TRBV1 is a listed pseudogene. The CDR3 length is 15 residues. CDR3 sequence: CTSSSSDRGGNTIYF. As DNA, the CDR3 is TGCACCAGCAGTTCAAGCGACAGGGGAGGAAACACCATATATTTT.

V and J are TRBV5-1 and TRBJ2-1; TRBD2 matches 10 bases. V dropped 5 bases and J dropped 12; count of bases not matched to a gene: 17. This CDR3 region has 16 residues. Germline V gives CDR1 SGHRS, CDR2 YFSETQ. The CDR3 protein is CASRSPLLAGKVGQFF. CDR3 DNA sequence: TGCGCCAGCAGGTCGCCTTTACTAGCGGGAAAAGTGGGGCAGTTCTTC.

V and J are TRBV12-5 and TRBJ1-2; TRBD1 is a possible D gene (6 bases). This CDR3 is built from 14 residues. Per germline, CDR1 LGHNT and CDR2 FRNRAP. V shed 5 bases and J shed 2 bases, with 12 bases lying between them. The DNA for the CDR3 is TGTGCTAGTGGTGCCTCCGACAGGAACTATGGCTACACCTTC. It encodes CASGASDRNYGYTF.

J is TRBJ2-7 and V is TRBV28, with D possibly matching TRBD2 (6 bases). Germline CDR1 reads MDHEN; CDR2 reads SYDVKM. The CDR3 length is 12 residues. V was trimmed by 7 bases and J by 12 bases, leaving 19 bases between them. Here the CDR3 DNA reads TGTGCCAGCACCGAGGGATTCCGGGAGTGGTACTTC. This codes for CASTEGFREWYF.

About this clone: Distinct nucleotide sequences in the sample also encode this CDR3. This chain connects TRBV7-9 to TRBJ2-2; TRBD2 matches 7 bases. Losses at the gene ends were 0 bases for V and 5 bases for J; bases not matched to a gene: 0. Germline V lookup: CDR1 SEHNR, CDR2 FQNEAQ (reference sequence). The CDR3 consists of 14 residues. CDR3 sequence reads: CASSLAGGTGELFF. CDR3 DNA: TGTGCCAGCAGCTTAGCGGGAGGGACCGGGGAGCTGTTTTTT.

V usage is TRBV28 and J usage is TRBJ2-3; 10 bases are a match to TRBD2. The CDR3 is 18 amino acids. V dropped 5 bases and J dropped 1; count of bases not matched to a gene: 12. Germline V gives CDR1 MDHEN, CDR2 SYDVKM. The CDR3 DNA is TGTGCCAGCAGTCGTACTAGCGGGGATTCAAGCGGCACAGATACGCAGTATTTT. Translating it yields CASSRTSGDSSGTDTQYF.

The V and J genes are TRBV4-2 and TRBJ2-5; no clear D. The CDR3 has 13 amino acids. Looked up from germline, CDR1 is LGHNA and CDR2 is YNFKEQ. V shed 1 base and J shed 5 bases, with 8 bases lying between them. CDR3 bases: TGTGCCAGCAGCCAAGTGAGCGACGAGACCCAGTACTTC. Its translation is CASSQVSDETQYF.

The chain employs TRBV28 and TRBJ1-5; no firm D call. In germline, CDR1 is MDHEN, CDR2 SYDVKM. CDR3 length equals 11 residues. The germline V and J ends were trimmed by 5 bases and 11 bases, with 10 bases remaining between them. CDR3 DNA: TGTGCCAGCAGTCTCGTGGGGTCCCAGCATTTT. Its translation is CASSLVGSQHF.

The rearrangement links TRBV5-1 to TRBJ2-1; D remains unclear. The CDR3 sequence is 15 residues long. Deletions cut 0 bases from V and 6 bases from J, with 13 bases between. The germline V gene encodes CDR1 SGHRS and CDR2 YFSETQ. DNA for the CDR3: TGCGCCAGCAGCTTGGAAGGTTCTCGGATCAATGAGCAGTTCTTC. It encodes CASSLEGSRINEQFF.

The chain uses TRBV28 and TRBJ1-5; D remains unclear. Germline CDR1 MDHEN, CDR2 SYDVKM. Trimming removed 1 base at V and 5 bases at J, with 9 bases between. The CDR3 consists of 14 residues. The CDR3 region is CASSLSVWDQPQHF. DNA for the CDR3: TGTGCCAGCAGTTTATCGGTCTGGGATCAGCCCCAGCATTTT.